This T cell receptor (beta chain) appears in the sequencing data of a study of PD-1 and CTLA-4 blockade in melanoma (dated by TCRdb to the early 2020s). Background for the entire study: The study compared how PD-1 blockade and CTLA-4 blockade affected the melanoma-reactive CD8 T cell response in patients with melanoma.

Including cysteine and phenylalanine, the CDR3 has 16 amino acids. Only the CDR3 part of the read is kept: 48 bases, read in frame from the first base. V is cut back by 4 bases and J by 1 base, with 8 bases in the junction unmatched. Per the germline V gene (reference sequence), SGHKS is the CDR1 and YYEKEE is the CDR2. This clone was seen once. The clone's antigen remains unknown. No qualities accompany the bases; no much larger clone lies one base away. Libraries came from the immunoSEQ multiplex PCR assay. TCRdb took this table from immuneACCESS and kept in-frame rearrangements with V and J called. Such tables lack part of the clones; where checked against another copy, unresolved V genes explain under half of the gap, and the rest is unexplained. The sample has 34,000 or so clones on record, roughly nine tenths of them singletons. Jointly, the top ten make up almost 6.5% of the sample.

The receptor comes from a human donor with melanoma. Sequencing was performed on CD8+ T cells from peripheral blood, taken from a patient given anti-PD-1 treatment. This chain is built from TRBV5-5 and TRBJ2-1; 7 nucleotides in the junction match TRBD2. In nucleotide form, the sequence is TGTGCCAGCAGCGCGAGCCCGGGACTATCCTACAATGAGCAGTTCTTC. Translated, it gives CASSASPGLSYNEQFF.